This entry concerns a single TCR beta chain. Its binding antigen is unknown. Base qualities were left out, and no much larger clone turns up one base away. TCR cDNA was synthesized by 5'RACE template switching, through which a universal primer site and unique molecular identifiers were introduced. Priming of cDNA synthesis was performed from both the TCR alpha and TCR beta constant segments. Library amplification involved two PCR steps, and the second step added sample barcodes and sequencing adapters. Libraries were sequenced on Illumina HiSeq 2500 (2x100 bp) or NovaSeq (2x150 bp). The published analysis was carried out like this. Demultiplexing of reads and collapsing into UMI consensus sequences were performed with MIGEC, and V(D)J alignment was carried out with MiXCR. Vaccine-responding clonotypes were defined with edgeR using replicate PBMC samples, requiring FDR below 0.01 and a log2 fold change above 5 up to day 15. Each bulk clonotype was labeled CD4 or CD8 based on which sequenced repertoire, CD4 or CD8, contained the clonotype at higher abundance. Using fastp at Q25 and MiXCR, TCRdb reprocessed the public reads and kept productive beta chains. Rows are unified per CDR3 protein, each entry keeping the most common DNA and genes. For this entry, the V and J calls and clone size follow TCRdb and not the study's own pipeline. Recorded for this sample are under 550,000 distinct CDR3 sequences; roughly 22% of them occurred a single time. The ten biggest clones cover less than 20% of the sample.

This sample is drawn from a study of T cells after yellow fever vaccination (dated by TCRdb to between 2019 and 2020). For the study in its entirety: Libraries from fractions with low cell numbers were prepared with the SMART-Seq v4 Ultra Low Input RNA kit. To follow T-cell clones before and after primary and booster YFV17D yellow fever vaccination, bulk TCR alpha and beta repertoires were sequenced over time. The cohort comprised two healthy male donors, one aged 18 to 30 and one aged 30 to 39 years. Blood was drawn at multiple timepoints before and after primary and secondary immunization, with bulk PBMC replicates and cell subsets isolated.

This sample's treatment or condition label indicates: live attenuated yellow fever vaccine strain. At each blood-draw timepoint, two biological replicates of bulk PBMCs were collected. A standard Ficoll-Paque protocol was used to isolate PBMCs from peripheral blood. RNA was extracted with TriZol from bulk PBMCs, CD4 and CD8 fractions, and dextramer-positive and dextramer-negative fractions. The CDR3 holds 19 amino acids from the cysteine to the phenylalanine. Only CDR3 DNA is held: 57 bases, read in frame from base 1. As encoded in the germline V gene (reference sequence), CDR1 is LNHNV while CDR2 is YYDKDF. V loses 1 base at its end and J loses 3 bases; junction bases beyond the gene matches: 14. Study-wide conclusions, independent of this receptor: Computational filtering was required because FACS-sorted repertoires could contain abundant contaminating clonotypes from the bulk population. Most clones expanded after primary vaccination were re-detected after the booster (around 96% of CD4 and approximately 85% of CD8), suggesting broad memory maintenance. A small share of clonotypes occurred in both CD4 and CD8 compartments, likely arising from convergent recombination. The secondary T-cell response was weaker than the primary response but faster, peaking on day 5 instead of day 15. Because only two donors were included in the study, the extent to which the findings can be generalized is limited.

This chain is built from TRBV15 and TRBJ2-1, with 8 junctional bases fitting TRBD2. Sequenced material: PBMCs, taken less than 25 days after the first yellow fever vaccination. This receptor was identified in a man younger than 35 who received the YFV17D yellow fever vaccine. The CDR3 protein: CATSRGLRAGGLLYNEQFF. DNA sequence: TGTGCCACCAGCAGAGGTCTCCGGGCGGGGGGCCTCCTCTACAATGAGCAGTTCTTC.